Listed below are T cell receptor beta chains from one sample, sequenced in a study of OX40 agonist ivuxolimab in advanced cancers. Sequencing was performed with immunoSEQ multiplex PCR; in TCRdb, only in-frame clones are kept and a portion is missing. The sample shows around 35,000 clones, under 85% of them seen only once. The sample consisted of CD4+ or CD8+ T cells sorted from blood, taken in a trial of the OX40 agonist ivuxolimab. Receptors were obtained from an adult with an advanced solid tumor such as melanoma, head and neck, liver or kidney cancer. CDR3s include the opening cysteine and the closing phenylalanine or tryptophan. Each record gives: D gene, V gene, J gene, clone size, CDR3 DNA, CDR3 protein. D genes are given only for firm matches. Size is stated for part of the rows, as once, few or many counts, or as a class when the clone is expanded.

D: .
V: TRBV7-6
J: TRBJ1-1
size: .
DNA: TGTGCCAGCAGCTTAGGGGGGGTGGCGGGCTTCTCTGAAGCTTTCTTT
CDR3: CASSLGGVAGFSEAFF

D: .
V: TRBV9
J: TRBJ1-1
size: .
DNA: TGTGCCAGCAGCGTAGTGGGTCGGGAGGCTGAAGCTTTCTTT
CDR3: CASSVVGREAEAFF

D: .
V: TRBV28
J: TRBJ1-4
size: once
DNA: TGTGCCAGCAGTTCCCCCGGCTGGGGTACTAATGAAAAACTGTTTTTT
CDR3: CASSSPGWGTNEKLFF

D: TRBD1
V: TRBV19
J: TRBJ1-2
size: .
DNA: TGTGCCAGTAGTGGGACAGGGGGAGTCTATGGCTACACCTTC
CDR3: CASSGTGGVYGYTF

D: TRBD1
V: TRBV19
J: TRBJ1-5
size: few
DNA: TGTGCCAGTTCCAGGGGGCACAGTCAGCCCCAGCATTTT
CDR3: CASSRGHSQPQHF

D: TRBD2
V: TRBV7-8
J: TRBJ2-3
size: .
DNA: TGTGCCAGCAGCATCCGGGACTACCGGGATACGCAGTATTTT
CDR3: CASSIRDYRDTQYF

D: .
V: TRBV6-5
J: TRBJ2-4
size: .
DNA: TGTGCCAGTCGGTGGAGGAATGGAGCCAAAAACATTCAGTACTTC
CDR3: CASRWRNGAKNIQYF

D: .
V: TRBV15
J: TRBJ2-7
size: .
DNA: TGTGCCACCAGCAGAGACCTGCCGGAAGGGGGCTCCTACGAGCAGTACTTC
CDR3: CATSRDLPEGGSYEQYF

D: .
V: TRBV9
J: TRBJ2-1
size: .
DNA: TGTGCCAGCAGCGTAACACTGGGCAGCAACAATGAGCAGTTCTTC
CDR3: CASSVTLGSNNEQFF

D: TRBD1
V: TRBV18
J: TRBJ2-3
size: .
DNA: TGTGCCAGCTCAGCGAACAGGGGAACAGATACGCAGTATTTT
CDR3: CASSANRGTDTQYF

D: .
V: TRBV9
J: TRBJ2-3
size: .
DNA: TGTGCCAGCAGCGTAGACAGGGTCTCAGATACGCAGTATTTT
CDR3: CASSVDRVSDTQYF

D: .
V: TRBV5-4
J: TRBJ1-6
size: .
DNA: TGTGCCAGCAGCCGGGACACTCATTCACCCCTCCACTTT
CDR3: CASSRDTHSPLHF

D: TRBD2
V: TRBV5-1
J: TRBJ2-3
size: .
DNA: TGCGCCAGCAGCCTCTTTAGACTAGCGGGGGGGACTGGCACAGATACGCAGTATTTT
CDR3: CASSLFRLAGGTGTDTQYF

D: TRBD2
V: TRBV7-9
J: TRBJ2-7
size: few
DNA: TGTGCCAGCAGCTCACCGGGACTAGCGGGCTACGAGCAGTACTTC
CDR3: CASSSPGLAGYEQYF

D: .
V: TRBV7-8
J: TRBJ2-3
size: .
DNA: TGTGCCAGCAGCTTAGGATCACGGCTGGGGGCAGATACGCAGTATTTT
CDR3: CASSLGSRLGADTQYF

D: .
V: TRBV7-9
J: TRBJ2-1
size: .
DNA: TGTGCCAGCAGTCGATACAATGAGCAGTTCTTC
CDR3: CASSRYNEQFF

D: TRBD1
V: TRBV18
J: TRBJ1-5
size: .
DNA: TGTGCCAGCTCACCTGGACAGGGTAATCAGCCCCAGCATTTT
CDR3: CASSPGQGNQPQHF

D: TRBD2
V: TRBV7-8
J: TRBJ2-7
size: .
DNA: TGTGCCAGCAGCTTAGGGGGGACTAGCGGGAGGGCCGGGTACGAGCAGTACTTC
CDR3: CASSLGGTSGRAGYEQYF

D: TRBD2
V: TRBV10-3
J: TRBJ2-5
size: .
DNA: TGTGCCATCAGTCTAGCGGGAGGAGGAGAGACCCAGTACTTC
CDR3: CAISLAGGGETQYF

D: .
V: TRBV10-3
J: TRBJ1-5
size: .
DNA: TGTGCCACCTCCTTCGGCGGGAACCAGCCCCAGCATTTT
CDR3: CATSFGGNQPQHF

D: .
V: TRBV6-1
J: TRBJ1-4
size: .
DNA: TGTGCCAGCTACCAGTACGAAAAACTGTTTTTT
CDR3: CASYQYEKLFF

D: TRBD1
V: TRBV6-5
J: TRBJ1-2
size: .
DNA: TGTGCCAGCAGTTACTCGATGGGGACAGGGACCGGCTACACCTTC
CDR3: CASSYSMGTGTGYTF

D: .
V: TRBV7-4
J: TRBJ1-5
size: few
DNA: TGTGCCAGCAGCCCTAGGCCCCATCAGCCCCAGCATTTT
CDR3: CASSPRPHQPQHF

D: TRBD2
V: TRBV18
J: TRBJ2-1
size: .
DNA: TGTGCCAGCTCACCAGGGGGGGGGAACTACAATGAGCAGTTCTTC
CDR3: CASSPGGGNYNEQFF

D: .
V: TRBV6-5
J: TRBJ2-7
size: .
DNA: TGTGCCAGCAGTTTGTATCCCCCCCCGGGACAACTCGAGCAGTACTTC
CDR3: CASSLYPPPGQLEQYF

D: .
V: TRBV27
J: TRBJ1-2
size: .
DNA: TGTGCCAGCAGTCCGCAGGACGGATATGGCTACACCTTC
CDR3: CASSPQDGYGYTF

D: .
V: TRBV7-8
J: TRBJ1-1
size: few
DNA: TGTGCCAGCAGCTTCACCTGGGGAAACACTGAAGCTTTCTTT
CDR3: CASSFTWGNTEAFF

D: .
V: TRBV29-1
J: TRBJ1-2
size: once
DNA: TGCAGCGTTGAGGAGCCTCGGTTCCTTTATGGCTACACCTTC
CDR3: CSVEEPRFLYGYTF

D: .
V: TRBV18
J: TRBJ1-2
size: .
DNA: TGTGCCAGCACCCTAACGGGGGCGGACTATGGCTACACCTTC
CDR3: CASTLTGADYGYTF

D: TRBD1
V: TRBV7-9
J: TRBJ2-1
size: .
DNA: TGTGCCAGCAGCCCCTGGACAGGATCCGAAGATGAGCAGTTCTTC
CDR3: CASSPWTGSEDEQFF

D: .
V: TRBV7-8
J: TRBJ1-2
size: .
DNA: TGTGCCAGCAGCTCTGGAACTAACTATGGCTACACCTTC
CDR3: CASSSGTNYGYTF

D: TRBD2
V: TRBV9
J: TRBJ2-7
size: few
DNA: TGTGCCAGCAGCATTAGCGGGACCTCCTACGAGCAGTACTTC
CDR3: CASSISGTSYEQYF

D: TRBD1
V: TRBV7-9
J: TRBJ1-1
size: .
DNA: TGTGCCAGCAGCCTTACAGGGGGCGCGGGCACTGAAGCTTTCTTT
CDR3: CASSLTGGAGTEAFF

D: .
V: TRBV5-8
J: TRBJ1-5
size: once
DNA: TGTGCCAGCAGCTCCTACAGGGTTAATAGCAATCAGCCCCAGCATTTT
CDR3: CASSSYRVNSNQPQHF

D: .
V: TRBV29-1
J: TRBJ1-5
size: .
DNA: TGCAGCGTTGCCGACAGGATGAATCAGCCCCAGCATTTT
CDR3: CSVADRMNQPQHF

D: TRBD1
V: TRBV28
J: TRBJ1-3
size: .
DNA: TGTGCCAGCAGTCTCGGGGCCACAGGGGAAGGCGGAAACACCATATATTTT
CDR3: CASSLGATGEGGNTIYF

D: .
V: TRBV5-1
J: TRBJ2-3
size: .
DNA: TGCGCCAGCAGCTTGTCAGATACGCAGTATTTT
CDR3: CASSLSDTQYF

D: TRBD2
V: TRBV4-2
J: TRBJ2-7
size: .
DNA: TGTGCCAGCAGCCAAGCCGGGGGGGAAACCTACGAGCAGTACTTC
CDR3: CASSQAGGETYEQYF

D: .
V: TRBV28
J: TRBJ1-3
size: .
DNA: TGTGCCAGCAGCTCCCCGGGACCCGGAAACACCATATATTTT
CDR3: CASSSPGPGNTIYF

D: .
V: TRBV5-1
J: TRBJ2-7
size: .
DNA: TGCGCCAGCAGCTTGGTGCAGGGGACCTACGAGCAGTACTTC
CDR3: CASSLVQGTYEQYF

D: .
V: TRBV6-6
J: TRBJ1-2
size: .
DNA: TGTGCCAGCAGCCAAAACAATGGGGTTGGCTACACCTTC
CDR3: CASSQNNGVGYTF

D: TRBD1
V: TRBV7-6
J: TRBJ1-6
size: .
DNA: TGTGCCAGCGGAAGGGGGCCAAGGTCCTATAATTCACCCCTCCACTTT
CDR3: CASGRGPRSYNSPLHF

D: TRBD1
V: TRBV11-2
J: TRBJ2-1
size: .
DNA: TGTGCCAGCAGTCGGCCGGGACAGGGGGCGAATGAGCAGTTCTTC
CDR3: CASSRPGQGANEQFF

D: .
V: TRBV7-6
J: TRBJ2-5
size: few
DNA: TGTGCCAGCAGCTTAGCGAGGGGGGAGGCCCAGTACTTC
CDR3: CASSLARGEAQYF

D: TRBD2
V: TRBV29-1
J: TRBJ2-1
size: .
DNA: TGCAGCGTTGGACTAGCGGGGGTCAATGAGCAGTTCTTC
CDR3: CSVGLAGVNEQFF

D: .
V: TRBV6-1
J: TRBJ1-2
size: once
DNA: TGTGCCAGCAGAGAGGTTGCTAACTATGGCTACACCTTC
CDR3: CASREVANYGYTF

D: .
V: TRBV5-1
J: TRBJ2-2
size: .
DNA: TGCGCCAGCAGCTGGACCGCGGACAGAGGCACCGGGGAGCTGTTTTTT
CDR3: CASSWTADRGTGELFF

D: .
V: TRBV29-1
J: TRBJ2-5
size: .
DNA: TGCAGCGTTGCAGAAGCCCAAGAGACCCAGTACTTC
CDR3: CSVAEAQETQYF

D: .
V: TRBV28
J: TRBJ2-7
size: once
DNA: TGTGCCAGCAGTTTCGCAGGGACGGGGGCCCACGAGCAGTACTTC
CDR3: CASSFAGTGAHEQYF

D: .
V: TRBV5-6
J: TRBJ2-5
size: few
DNA: TGTGCCAGCAGCCGCACGAGGGGGGCCGAAGTTGGAGAGACCCAGTACTTC
CDR3: CASSRTRGAEVGETQYF

D: .
V: TRBV19
J: TRBJ1-6
size: few
DNA: TGTGCCAGTAGTTTCCGGGCCCCGACATCTAATTCACCCCTCCACTTT
CDR3: CASSFRAPTSNSPLHF

D: TRBD2
V: TRBV5-4
J: TRBJ2-5
size: .
DNA: TGTGCCAGCAGCCGATTGGGGACTAGCGGGGGTTCCCAAGAGACCCAGTACTTC
CDR3: CASSRLGTSGGSQETQYF

D: .
V: TRBV9
J: TRBJ1-4
size: .
DNA: TGTGCCAGCAGCTCAGGGGATGTTGCAACTAATGAAAAACTGTTTTTT
CDR3: CASSSGDVATNEKLFF

D: TRBD2
V: TRBV7-7
J: TRBJ2-1
size: few
DNA: TGTGCTAGCAGCTTAGTGGCTAGCGGGAAGAATGAGCAGTTCTTC
CDR3: CASSLVASGKNEQFF